This is a list of T cell receptor beta chains from one sample in a study of T cell responses to AZD1222 COVID-19 vaccine. Some clones are missing from TCRdb's copy, which holds only in-frame ones; the method was immunoSEQ multiplex PCR. The table lists about 150,000 clones, roughly 94% of them singletons. The specimen comprised peripheral blood, sampled on day 0 of AZD1222 vaccination. The receptor set was obtained from an adult in good health. CDR3s include the opening cysteine and the closing phenylalanine or tryptophan. D genes are given only for firm matches. The size field is filled for only some rows; it gives once, few, many or a size class.

j_call clone_size d_call v_call cdr3_nt cdr3_aa
TRBJ2-1 . . TRBV18 TGTGCCAGCTCACCACCCTTAGGGGGGGGGCCCTACAATGAGCAGTTCTTC CASSPPLGGGPYNEQFF
TRBJ1-4 . . TRBV11-2 TGTGCCAGCAGCCCCCTAAGGAGTACTAATGAAAAACTGTTTTTT CASSPLRSTNEKLFF
TRBJ2-7 . TRBD2 TRBV5-4 TGTGCCAGCAGCTTACAATCGGGGGGGCCCAGAAGCGAGCAGTACTTC CASSLQSGGPRSEQYF
TRBJ1-1 . . TRBV6-5 TGTGCCAGCAGCCAACGAGGGGCTTTTGAAGCTTTCTTT CASSQRGAFEAFF
TRBJ2-3 . TRBD2 TRBV5-1 TGCGCCAGCAGCGTATCCAGCGGGGGCCCCTCTAGCACAGATACGCAGTATTTT CASSVSSGGPSSTDTQYF
TRBJ1-2 . . TRBV9 TGTGCCAGCAGCCCGCAGGGGATCCACCTTTATGGCTACACCTTC CASSPQGIHLYGYTF
TRBJ2-2 . TRBD2 TRBV15 TGTGCCACCAGCAGAGATGTGGCGGGGGGGTTCCTCGGGGAGCTGTTTTTT CATSRDVAGGFLGELFF
TRBJ1-5 . . TRBV18 TGTGCCAGCTCACCCTGGGGGGGGAGACGCCAGCCCCAGCATTTT CASSPWGGRRQPQHF
TRBJ2-7 . TRBD1 TRBV6-5 TGTGCCAGCAGTACGACAGGGCAACAGTACTTC CASSTTGQQYF
TRBJ1-2 . . TRBV12-3/TRBV12-4 TGTGCCAGCAGTTTAACACAGAGCTACACCTTC CASSLTQSYTF
TRBJ2-7 . . TRBV27 TGTGCCAGCAGTTTATCGGCGGCTATTGAAATCTACGAGCAGTACTTC CASSLSAAIEIYEQYF
TRBJ2-2 . . TRBV29-1 TGCAGCGTTCGAGCGAACACCGGGGAGCTGTTTTTT CSVRANTGELFF
TRBJ2-2 . . TRBV4-1 TGCGCCAGCAGCCAAGTCAGGGCTGGGGAGCTGTTTTTT CASSQVRAGELFF
TRBJ1-1 . TRBD1 TRBV5-1 TGCGCCAGCAGCGGTGGGACAGCTAACACTGAAGCTTTCTTT CASSGGTANTEAFF
TRBJ1-4 . . TRBV19 TGTGCCAGTAGTATGGGGAGGGGCTGGGACGAAAAACTGTTTTTT CASSMGRGWDEKLFF
TRBJ1-1 . . TRBV25-1 TGTGCCAGCAGTGAGAATGGGGGGCTAGGTGAAGCTTTCTTT CASSENGGLGEAFF
TRBJ2-7 . TRBD2 TRBV27 TGTGCCAGCAGTTCCCCGGGACTAGTTAGCGAGCAGTACTTC CASSSPGLVSEQYF
TRBJ2-1 . . TRBV6-6 TGTGCCAGCAGTTACTCTTCCGGACAAAACAATGAGCAGTTCTTC CASSYSSGQNNEQFF
TRBJ1-2 . . TRBV30 TGTGCCTGGAGTGTAAATCTAGGGCAGGGGTACGACTATGGCTACACCTTC CAWSVNLGQGYDYGYTF
TRBJ2-2 . . TRBV18 TGTGCCAGCTCCCAGGGACTGGCCGGGGAGCTGTTTTTT CASSQGLAGELFF
TRBJ2-3 . . TRBV3-1/TRBV3-2 TGTGCCAGCAGCCAAGATCGGGGGCTAACCTTAAGCACAGATACGCAGTATTTT CASSQDRGLTLSTDTQYF
TRBJ1-6 . . TRBV9 TGTGCCAGCAGCATCCAAACCCGGGGGCGGTCACCCCTCCACTTT CASSIQTRGRSPLHF
TRBJ2-5 . TRBD2 TRBV4-1 TGCGCCAGCAGCCTTGGGGGGGGGCAAGAGACCCAGTACTTC CASSLGGGQETQYF
TRBJ1-2 . TRBD1 TRBV4-1 TGCGCCAGCAGCCAAGCACAAGGGGGCGCGGGGTATGGCTACACCTTC CASSQAQGGAGYGYTF
TRBJ2-5 . TRBD2 TRBV4-3 TGCGCCAGCAGCCTCCATGGGAGGGAACAAGAGACCCAGTACTTC CASSLHGREQETQYF
TRBJ1-2 . TRBD1 TRBV27 TGTGCCAGCAGTTTCAGGGGGGTCTATGGCTACACCTTC CASSFRGVYGYTF
TRBJ1-4 . . TRBV6-5 TGTGCCAGCAGTTACTCGAGCCCGAGGAGGTGGCGAAAACTGTTTTTT CASSYSSPRRWRKLFF
TRBJ2-2 . TRBD1 TRBV6-5 TGTGCCAGCAGTTACGGGACAGCGGTCACCGGGGAGCTGTTTTTT CASSYGTAVTGELFF
TRBJ2-3 once . TRBV6-2/TRBV6-3 TGTGCCAGCAGTGCAACAGATACGCAGTATTTT CASSATDTQYF
TRBJ1-4 . . TRBV19 TGTGCCAGTAACAACGGGGGTCTATATGAAAAACTGTTTTTT CASNNGGLYEKLFF
TRBJ1-1 . . TRBV6-5 TGTGCCAGCAGAGTCGCCCGGGCCACTGAAGCTTTCTTT CASRVARATEAFF
TRBJ1-5 . TRBD1 TRBV2 TGTGCCAGCAGTGGGACAGGGGATCGCAATCAGCCCCAGCATTTT CASSGTGDRNQPQHF
TRBJ1-5 . TRBD1 TRBV12-5 TGTGCTAGTGGTTGGGACAGGGGAGGTTATCACCCCCAGCATTTT CASGWDRGGYHPQHF
TRBJ1-1 . TRBD1 TRBV5-4 TGTGCCAGCAGCTCCCCCGCAGAGGTGGCCAGGGGGTTTTCTGAAGCTTTCTTT CASSSPAEVARGFSEAFF
TRBJ1-5 once . TRBV7-2 TGTGCCAGCAGCTTAGGGGGTTCGGGTCAGCCCCAGCATTTT CASSLGGSGQPQHF
TRBJ1-3 . . TRBV7-9 TGTGCCAGCATCCCCTCGAACAGGGTCGGAAACACCATATATTTT CASIPSNRVGNTIYF
TRBJ1-4 few . TRBV18 TGTGCCAGCTCACCGGGCTTCCGGGGGGAAAAACTGTTTTTT CASSPGFRGEKLFF
TRBJ2-5 . . TRBV10-2 TGCGCCAGCAGTGAGTTGGGGCGAGAGACCCAGTACTTC CASSELGRETQYF
TRBJ1-5 . . TRBV19 TGTGCCAGTAGTGGCGTGAGAGCGGGGCCCCAGCATTTT CASSGVRAGPQHF
TRBJ2-1 . TRBD1 TRBV19 TGTGCCAGTAGCCCGTTCCCGGGACAGGCTTCATTCAGCTCCTACAATGAGCAGTTCTTC CASSPFPGQASFSSYNEQFF
TRBJ1-2 . . TRBV19 TGTGCCAGTAAAGTTCGGGCTGCGGGCTACACCTTC CASKVRAAGYTF
TRBJ2-3 . . TRBV19 TGTGCCAGTACCCTGGCCGGGGCGTCCACAGATACGCAGTATTTT CASTLAGASTDTQYF
TRBJ2-1 . . TRBV5-1 TGCGCCAGCAGCCTGTGGTTCAGCGGCGACAATGAGCAGTTCTTC CASSLWFSGDNEQFF
TRBJ2-7 . . TRBV28 TGTGCCAGCAGACCAAGCATTTCCTCCTACGAGCAGTACTTC CASRPSISSYEQYF
TRBJ1-1 . TRBD1 TRBV5-6 TGTGCCAGCAGCCCTCTCAAAACGACAGGGGAGGACACTGAAGCTTTCTTT CASSPLKTTGEDTEAFF
TRBJ1-3 . . TRBV28 TGTGCCAGCAGTTCCCCGGGACACGCCTCTGGAAACACCATATATTTT CASSSPGHASGNTIYF
TRBJ1-2 . . TRBV12-3/TRBV12-4 TGTGCCAGCAGTTTTGGTCGAAACTATGGCTACACCTTC CASSFGRNYGYTF
TRBJ1-1 . . TRBV10-3 TGTGCCATCAGTGAAAGGCGGTTGTCGGCGGGAGGGACTGAAGCTTTCTTT CAISERRLSAGGTEAFF